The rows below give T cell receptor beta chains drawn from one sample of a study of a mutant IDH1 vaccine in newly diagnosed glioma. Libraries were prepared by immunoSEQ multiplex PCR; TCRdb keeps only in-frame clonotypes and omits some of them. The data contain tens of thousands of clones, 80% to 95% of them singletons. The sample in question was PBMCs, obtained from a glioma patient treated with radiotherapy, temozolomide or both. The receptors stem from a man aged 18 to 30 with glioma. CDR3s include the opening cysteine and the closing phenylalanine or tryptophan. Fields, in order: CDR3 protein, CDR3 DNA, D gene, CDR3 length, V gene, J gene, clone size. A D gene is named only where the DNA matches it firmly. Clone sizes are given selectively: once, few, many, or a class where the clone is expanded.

CDR3: CASSTGLANTEAFF
DNA: TGTGCCAGCAGTACCGGACTCGCGAACACTGAAGCTTTCTTT
D: NA
length: 14
V: TRBV6-5
J: TRBJ1-1
size: NA

CDR3: CASSEGLAATDTQYF
DNA: TGTGCCAGCAGTGAGGGACTAGCGGCCACAGATACGCAGTATTTT
D: TRBD2
length: 15
V: TRBV2
J: TRBJ2-3
size: NA

CDR3: CATRRGRTEAFF
DNA: TGTGCCACTAGGCGGGGACGGACTGAAGCTTTCTTT
D: NA
length: 12
V: TRBV7-8
J: TRBJ1-1
size: NA

CDR3: CASSLGQAASTQYF
DNA: TGCGCCAGCAGCTTGGGACAGGCGGCCTCTACGCAGTATTTT
D: NA
length: 14
V: TRBV5-1
J: TRBJ2-3
size: NA

CDR3: CASSLGGTGWYEQYF
DNA: TGTGCCAGCAGTTTAGGGGGGACAGGGTGGTACGAGCAGTACTTC
D: TRBD1
length: 15
V: TRBV27
J: TRBJ2-7
size: once

CDR3: CASSVVASGETQYF
DNA: TGTGCCAGCAGCGTAGTGGCTAGCGGGGAGACCCAGTACTTC
D: TRBD2
length: 14
V: TRBV9
J: TRBJ2-5
size: NA

CDR3: CASSHLQTGNTIYF
DNA: TGCGCCAGCAGCCACCTCCAAACTGGAAACACCATATATTTT
D: NA
length: 14
V: TRBV4-3
J: TRBJ1-3
size: NA

CDR3: CASSYRDRPNTGELFF
DNA: TGTGCCAGCAGTTACAGAGACAGGCCGAACACCGGGGAGCTGTTTTTT
D: NA
length: 16
V: TRBV6-5
J: TRBJ2-2
size: NA

CDR3: CASSRVGEQGRFYGYTF
DNA: TGTGCCAGCAGCAGGGTAGGGGAGCAGGGGCGATTCTATGGCTACACCTTC
D: NA
length: 17
V: TRBV7-8
J: TRBJ1-2
size: once

CDR3: CASSEVYGGTEAFF
DNA: TGTGCCAGCAGTGAAGTGTACGGTGGCACTGAAGCTTTCTTT
D: NA
length: 14
V: TRBV6-1
J: TRBJ1-1
size: once

CDR3: CASTVTGGEAFF
DNA: TGTGCCAGCACCGTCACGGGCGGTGAAGCTTTCTTT
D: NA
length: 12
V: TRBV28
J: TRBJ1-1
size: NA

CDR3: CASRTSGAAETQYF
DNA: TGCGCCAGCAGGACTAGCGGGGCGGCGGAGACCCAGTACTTC
D: TRBD2
length: 14
V: TRBV10-2
J: TRBJ2-5
size: NA

CDR3: CASSLGQGLLVGYTF
DNA: TGTGCCAGCAGTTTGGGACAGGGCCTACTAGTGGGCTACACCTTC
D: TRBD1
length: 15
V: TRBV6-6
J: TRBJ1-2
size: NA

CDR3: CASSYSAGTGVTEAFF
DNA: TGTGCCAGCAGTTACTCGGCCGGGACAGGGGTCACTGAAGCTTTCTTT
D: TRBD1
length: 16
V: TRBV6-5
J: TRBJ1-1
size: NA

CDR3: CASSPGPPNEQFF
DNA: TGTGCCAGTAGTCCGGGACCCCCGAATGAGCAGTTCTTC
D: NA
length: 13
V: TRBV19
J: TRBJ2-1
size: NA

CDR3: CASSLSGPVDTQYF
DNA: TGTGCCAGCAGCCTCTCGGGCCCTGTGGATACGCAGTATTTT
D: NA
length: 14
V: TRBV7-9
J: TRBJ2-3
size: once

CDR3: CASSPLPRGELFF
DNA: TGTGCCAGCAGCCCCCTACCTCGCGGGGAGCTGTTTTTT
D: NA
length: 13
V: TRBV14
J: TRBJ2-2
size: NA

CDR3: CASSDPRRGPNTEAFF
DNA: TGTGCCAGCAGTGACCCCCGGAGAGGGCCAAACACTGAAGCTTTCTTT
D: NA
length: 16
V: TRBV25-1
J: TRBJ1-1
size: NA

CDR3: CASSFRDYLYEQYF
DNA: TGTGCCAGCAGCTTCCGGGACTACCTCTACGAGCAGTACTTC
D: TRBD2
length: 14
V: TRBV5-6
J: TRBJ2-7
size: NA

CDR3: CASSYSTGGGNQPQHF
DNA: TGTGCCAGCAGTTACTCAACTGGGGGCGGCAATCAGCCCCAGCATTTT
D: NA
length: 16
V: TRBV6-6
J: TRBJ1-5
size: NA

CDR3: CASSLETGAGGNTIYF
DNA: TGCGCCAGCAGCTTGGAAACAGGGGCGGGCGGAAACACCATATATTTT
D: TRBD1
length: 16
V: TRBV5-1
J: TRBJ1-3
size: NA

CDR3: CASSVTSGSTEQYF
DNA: TGTGCCAGCAGTGTGACTAGCGGGAGTACCGAGCAGTACTTC
D: TRBD2
length: 14
V: TRBV2
J: TRBJ2-7
size: NA

CDR3: CASSGPGLAGKEQYF
DNA: TGTGCCAGCAGCGGACCGGGACTAGCGGGAAAGGAGCAGTACTTC
D: TRBD2
length: 15
V: TRBV9
J: TRBJ2-7
size: NA

CDR3: CSVAIVMAGELFF
DNA: TGCAGCGTTGCGATTGTGATGGCCGGGGAGCTGTTTTTT
D: NA
length: 13
V: TRBV29-1
J: TRBJ2-2
size: NA

CDR3: CASSSLGGHPLQDF
DNA: TGTGCCAGCAGTTCCCTGGGGGGACACCCCCTTCAAGACTTC
D: NA
length: 14
V: TRBV6-5
J: TRBJ1-2
size: NA

CDR3: CASSLTDNYEQYF
DNA: TGTGCCAGCTCTTTGACGGATAACTACGAGCAGTACTTC
D: NA
length: 13
V: TRBV19
J: TRBJ2-7
size: once

CDR3: CASSLFAGQPATNEKLFF
DNA: TGTGCCAGCAGCTTATTCGCAGGACAGCCTGCAACTAATGAAAAACTGTTTTTT
D: NA
length: 18
V: TRBV7-8
J: TRBJ1-4
size: NA

CDR3: CASSWAPNTEAFF
DNA: TGTGCCAGCAGCTGGGCCCCGAACACTGAAGCTTTCTTT
D: NA
length: 13
V: TRBV27
J: TRBJ1-1
size: NA

CDR3: CATSSSRWGDQPQHF
DNA: TGTGCCACCAGCAGCTCTAGGTGGGGCGATCAGCCCCAGCATTTT
D: NA
length: 15
V: TRBV15
J: TRBJ1-5
size: NA

CDR3: CASSSNTGGDTEAFF
DNA: TGTGCCAGTAGTTCGAATACAGGGGGAGACACTGAAGCTTTCTTT
D: TRBD1
length: 15
V: TRBV19
J: TRBJ1-1
size: NA

CDR3: CASSRTGNPQETQYF
DNA: TGCGCCAGCAGCCGAACAGGCAACCCACAAGAGACCCAGTACTTC
D: NA
length: 15
V: TRBV5-1
J: TRBJ2-5
size: NA

CDR3: CASSLGTNVYRGYTF
DNA: TGTGCCAGCAGCTTAGGGACAAACGTGTACCGGGGCTACACCTTC
D: NA
length: 15
V: TRBV13
J: TRBJ1-2
size: NA

CDR3: CASSGGLNTEAFF
DNA: TGTGCCAGCTCGGGAGGCCTGAACACTGAAGCTTTCTTT
D: NA
length: 13
V: TRBV18
J: TRBJ1-1
size: NA

CDR3: CASSLRRSNTEAFF
DNA: TGTGCCAGCAGCTTAAGGAGGTCGAACACTGAAGCTTTCTTT
D: NA
length: 14
V: TRBV7-2
J: TRBJ1-1
size: NA

CDR3: CASSKGDSGGYTF
DNA: TGTGCCAGCAGTAAGGGGGACTCCGGTGGCTACACCTTC
D: NA
length: 13
V: TRBV28
J: TRBJ1-2
size: NA

CDR3: CASSSEGGLDYGYTF
DNA: TGTGCCAGCAGCTCTGAGGGGGGCTTGGACTATGGCTACACCTTC
D: NA
length: 15
V: TRBV5-6
J: TRBJ1-2
size: once

CDR3: CASSQGGLASNQPQHF
DNA: TGTGCCAGCAGCCAGGGGGGCCTCGCTAGCAATCAGCCCCAGCATTTT
D: TRBD1
length: 16
V: TRBV7-9
J: TRBJ1-5
size: NA

CDR3: CASSPLGLAGGYEQYF
DNA: TGTGCCAGCAGCCCCCTCGGACTAGCGGGAGGTTACGAGCAGTACTTC
D: TRBD2
length: 16
V: TRBV7-8
J: TRBJ2-7
size: NA

CDR3: CASSMGYGDNQPQHF
DNA: TGTGCCAGTAGTATGGGCTACGGGGACAATCAGCCCCAGCATTTT
D: NA
length: 15
V: TRBV19
J: TRBJ1-5
size: NA

CDR3: CASKVLNEQFF
DNA: TGTGCCAGCAAGGTGCTTAATGAGCAGTTCTTC
D: NA
length: 11
V: TRBV28
J: TRBJ2-1
size: NA

CDR3: CAWSVGLAKVNEQFF
DNA: TGTGCCTGGAGTGTAGGATTAGCGAAAGTTAATGAGCAGTTCTTC
D: NA
length: 15
V: TRBV30
J: TRBJ2-1
size: NA

CDR3: CASSHGTGEFYEQYF
DNA: TGCGCCAGCAGCCACGGTACGGGAGAGTTCTACGAGCAGTACTTC
D: NA
length: 15
V: TRBV4-3
J: TRBJ2-7
size: NA

CDR3: CASSSSGYTEAFF
DNA: TGTGCCAGTTCCTCTTCGGGCTACACTGAAGCTTTCTTT
D: NA
length: 13
V: TRBV19
J: TRBJ1-1
size: NA

CDR3: CATSRATVATNEKLFF
DNA: TGTGCCACCAGCAGAGCCACAGTTGCAACTAATGAAAAACTGTTTTTT
D: NA
length: 16
V: TRBV15
J: TRBJ1-4
size: NA